Here is one T cell receptor (beta chain) with its context. Its target is unknown. This sample is part of a study of OX40 agonist ivuxolimab in advanced cancers. General study points: Fewer expanded clones were found on average in CD4+ than in CD8+ T cells.

Libraries were prepared by immunoSEQ multiplex PCR; TCRdb keeps only in-frame clonotypes and omits some of them. The profile shows 100,000 or so clones, around 90% of them singletons. The TCR was taken from an adult with an advanced solid tumor such as melanoma, head and neck, liver or kidney cancer. The sequencing used CD4+ or CD8+ T cells sorted from blood, collected in a trial of the OX40 agonist ivuxolimab.

The CDR3 reads CASSEGRGPSTDTQYF. For the CDR3, the DNA is TGTGCCAGCAGTGAAGGTCGAGGGCCTAGCACAGATACGCAGTATTTT. The chain links TRBV2 to TRBJ2-3, with TRBD2 as a possible D gene (5 bases). Germline-derived CDR1 and CDR2 are SNHLY and FYNNEI. The CDR3 covers 16 residues. The V end lost 1 base, the J end lost 0 bases, and 11 bases lay between the germline ends.